One and the same sample provided the 5 T cell receptor beta chains below, sequenced in a study of T cell repertoires in ileal Crohn's disease. Data came from immunoSEQ multiplex PCR; TCRdb stores just in-frame clones and leaves some out. The repertoire holds over 25,000 clones, with 80% as singletons. Sequenced: ileal tissue. These receptors were obtained from an adult with Crohn's disease.

This CDR3 reads CASTERRADTQYF. The CDR3 DNA reads TGTGCCAGCACCGAACGGAGAGCAGATACGCAGTATTTT. The gene calls are TRBV25-1 and TRBJ2-3; D gene unclear. The germline V gene encodes CDR1 MGHDK and CDR2 SYGVNS. Trimming cost V 7 bases and J 4 bases, with 12 bases left between them. This CDR3 has 13 residues. The variable domain in full, with the rest retrieved from reference TRBV25-1 and TRBJ2-3, is EADIYQTPRYLVIGTGKKITLECSQTMGHDKMYWYQQDPGMELHLIHYSYGVNSTEKGDLSSESTVSRIRTEHFPLTLESARPSHTSQYLCASTERRADTQYFGPGTRLTVL.

The V gene is TRBV10-1, the J gene TRBJ1-2; possibly TRBD1 for D (6 bases). This CDR3 is built from 14 residues. The V gene's germline CDR1 is WNHNN and CDR2 SYGVQD (reference sequence). Trimming shortened V by 3 bases and J by 5 bases, and 13 bases separated the two germline ends. The CDR3 loop is CASSEGTYLYGYTF. CDR3 nucleotides: TGCGCCAGCAGTGAAGGGACATACCTTTATGGCTACACCTTC.

The chain joins TRBV27 to TRBJ2-7; 8 bases line up with TRBD2. Germline-derived CDR1 and CDR2 are MNHEY and SMNVEV (reference sequence). Trimming at V came to 3 bases and at J to 7 bases, leaving 8 bases not matched to a gene. The CDR3 is 14 residues long. As DNA, the CDR3 is TGTGCCAGCAGTTTCGGTAGCGGGGTAGGGGAGCAGTACTTC. The encoded protein is CASSFGSGVGEQYF.

The chain is built from TRBV5-1 and TRBJ2-3, with 7 nucleotides matching TRBD2. Trimming at V came to 3 bases and at J to 1 base, leaving 5 bases not matched to a gene. The length of the CDR3 is 15 residues. Germline lookup yields CDR1 SGHRS and CDR2 YFSETQ. CDR3 sequence reads: CASSSGLPGTDTQYF. The CDR3 nucleotides read TGCGCCAGCAGCTCGGGACTACCGGGCACAGATACGCAGTATTTT.

This clone has more than one count but fewer than ten. CDR3 protein: CASSLGAAGTAEEKLFF. CDR3 coding DNA: TGTGCCAGCAGCTTAGGAGCAGCCGGGACAGCTGAGGAAAAACTGTTTTTT. The J gene is TRBJ1-4, the V gene TRBV7-8; 7 positions agree with TRBD1. The CDR3 sequence is 17 residues long. V was clipped by 1 base and J by 8 bases; unmatched bases: 13. Germline assignment: CDR1 SGHVS and CDR2 FQNEAQ. Complete variable domain (other parts from reference TRBV7-8 and TRBJ1-4): GAGVSQSPRYKVAKRGQDVALRCDPISGHVSLFWYQQALGQGPEFLTYFQNEAQLDKSGLPSDRFFAERPEGSVSTLKIQRTQQEDSAVYLCASSLGAAGTAEEKLFFGSGTQLSVL.